The 2 T cell receptor beta chains in this list originate from one sample, sequenced in a study of CXCR3-negative and CXCR3-positive naive CD8 T cells. cDNA libraries for TRB were generated by 5' RACE incorporating UMI labels. TCRdb reprocessed the 5' RACE reads, with one entry per CDR3 protein and no DNA. The table for this sample gives 7,500 to 8,500 distinct CDR3 sequences. Input material: naive CXCR3- CD8+ T cells from blood. The subset was: CD45RO-CCR7+CD27+CD95- naive CD8+ T cells lacking CXCR3 (TNR3-). The receptor set was obtained from a human donor in good health. Some clones in this sample may be carry-over from other donors' samples.

By frequency, this clonotype is medium-sized. J is TRBJ1-1 and V is TRBV20-1. The CDR3 sequence is 13 residues long. CDR1 DFQATT and CDR2 SNEGSKA come from the germline V gene (reference sequence). The CDR3 loop reads CSARAVEGTEAFF.

The chain couples TRBV7-9 to TRBJ1-1; TCRdb selects TRBD1, and the lack of DNA leaves this call unchecked. CDR1 SEHNR and CDR2 FQNEAQ come from the germline V gene (reference sequence). The CDR3 is made up of 14 amino acids. CDR3 in amino acids: CASSPDRGWTEAFF.